The next 9 T cell receptor beta chains were all read from a single sample in a study of blood T cell repertoires in COVID-19. The assay was immunoSEQ multiplex PCR, and TCRdb's table has in-frame clones only and misses some. The sample lists approximately 220,000 clones; around 84% were seen once. The material sequenced was peripheral blood. These receptors came from an older woman who had recovered from COVID-19.

This sequence joins TRBV9 and TRBJ2-5, with TRBD2 as a possible D gene (6 bases). Per the germline V gene, CDR1 is SGDLS and CDR2 is YYNGEE. V was pared by 4 bases and J by 8 bases, with 15 bases between. This CDR3 has 13 amino acids. The CDR3 nucleotides read TGTGCCAGCAGCCTTGGGACCGCGGGAACCCAGTACTTC. Protein: CASSLGTAGTQYF.

The V gene is TRBV29-1, the J gene TRBJ2-1, with 7 bases aligning to TRBD1. Trimming removed 3 bases from V and 7 bases from J; junction bases left unmatched: 6. Germline CDR1 SQVTM, CDR2 ANQGSEA. The CDR3 is 13 residues long. CDR3 loop: CSVDSGTENEQFF. CDR3 coding DNA: TGCAGCGTTGATTCGGGGACAGAAAATGAGCAGTTCTTC.

The chain employs TRBV4-1 and TRBJ1-2; TRBD1 matches 8 bases. The germline CDR1 and CDR2 sequences are MGHRA and YSYEKL. V dropped 6 bases and J dropped 6; count of bases not matched to a gene: 9. The CDR3 covers 14 residues. The CDR3 nucleotides read TGCGCCAGCAGTGAAGGACAGGGTATGGATGGCTACACCTTC. Its translation is CASSEGQGMDGYTF.

This clone came up many times. The genes are TRBV6-2 or TRBV6-3 and TRBJ1-2; D may be TRBD1 (5 bases). This CDR3 spans 16 amino acids. Germline loops: CDR1 MNHEY, CDR2 SVGEGT. Trimming cost V 0 bases and J 3 bases, with 14 bases left between them. The CDR3 coding sequence is TGTGCCAGCAGTTACTCGAGGACAAAGGTGTACTATGGCTACACCTTC. It is translated as CASSYSRTKVYYGYTF.

The gene calls are TRBV13 and TRBJ2-5; possible D gene TRBD2, 5 bases. Trimming removed 8 bases at V and 1 base at J, with 5 bases between. The CDR3 totals 11 residues. From germline, CDR1 is PRHDT and CDR2 FYEKMQ (reference sequence). The CDR3 reads CASGGQETQYF. Here the CDR3 DNA reads TGTGCCAGCGGAGGCCAAGAGACCCAGTACTTC.

The gene calls are TRBV6-5 and TRBJ1-5; 9 bases map to TRBD1. This CDR3 region has 13 residues. Germline CDR1 and CDR2: MNHEY and SVGAGI. Losses at the gene ends were 8 bases for V and 4 bases for J; bases not matched to a gene: 3. The CDR3 DNA sequence: TGTGCCAGCGGGACAGGGACAAATCAGCCCCAGCATTTT. Protein product: CASGTGTNQPQHF.

The chain recombines TRBV7-3 with TRBJ2-4; 7 bases are shared with TRBD1. Germline V gene lookup returns CDR1 SGHTA and CDR2 FQGTGA. There are 13 residues in the CDR3. Trimming cost V 4 bases and J 8 bases; bases outside gene matches: 5. Here the CDR3 reads CASSSRDRDIQYF. The CDR3 DNA follows: TGTGCCAGCAGCTCCCGCGACAGGGACATTCAGTACTTC. The whole variable domain, filled in from reference TRBV7-3 and TRBJ2-4, reads GAGVSQTPSNKVTEKGKYVELRCDPISGHTALYWYRQSLGQGPEFLIYFQGTGAADDSGLPNDRFFAVRPEGSVSTLKIQRTERGDSAVYLCASSSRDRDIQYFGAGTRLSVL.

This clone was seen many times. The V gene is TRBV7-6, the J gene TRBJ2-1; D gene ambiguous. Germline V lookup: CDR1 SGHVS, CDR2 FNYEAQ. Trimming left V 5 bases short and J 4 bases short, with 18 bases between. There are 16 residues in the CDR3. CDR3: CASSLLGGRVYNEQFF. CDR3 nucleotides: TGTGCCAGCAGCCTCCTTGGTGGCCGGGTATACAATGAGCAGTTCTTC.

The gene calls are TRBV10-2 and TRBJ2-7, with 7 bases that match TRBD1. Germline V gene lookup returns CDR1 WSHSY and CDR2 SAAADI. The trim removed 3 bases at V and 2 bases at J, leaving 10 bases unmatched. There are 16 residues in the CDR3. The DNA of the CDR3 is TGCGCCAGCAGTGATCCCGGGACAGCCAGGACCTACGAGCAGTACTTC. As protein: CASSDPGTARTYEQYF.